Shown below are 30 T cell receptor beta chains from a single sample sequenced in a study of CXCR3-negative and CXCR3-positive naive CD8 T cells. Researchers prepared the TRB cDNA libraries using 5' RACE with UMI labels. TCRdb re-called the 5' RACE reads and shows each CDR3 protein once, DNA omitted. This sample contains roughly 29,000 distinct CDR3 sequences. Sequenced input: memory CD8+ T cells from blood. These receptors all come from a human donor in good health. Some clones in this sample may be carry-over from other donors' samples.

The chain couples TRBV6-2 or TRBV6-3 to TRBJ2-5; TCRdb returns TRBD2, unconfirmable since there is no DNA. CDR3 size: 16 residues. The germline gives CDR1 MNHEY, CDR2 SVGEGT. The CDR3 sequence is CASPPRTSGAQETQYF.

This chain's CDR3 is CSARVFPSTDTQYF. This sequence joins TRBV20-1 and TRBJ2-3; TCRdb's D call of TRBD1 is untestable without DNA. CDR3 length: 14 residues. Germline V gene sequence: CDR1 DFQATT, CDR2 SNEGSKA (reference sequence).

CDR3 sequence: CASTEGNTIYF. The chain joins TRBV6-5 to TRBJ1-3. Per the germline V gene, CDR1 is MNHEY and CDR2 is SVGAGI. This CDR3 contains 11 residues.

This chain joins TRBV28 and TRBJ2-7; TCRdb picks TRBD1, but there is no DNA to check that call. The CDR3 contains 14 residues. Looked up from germline, CDR1 is MDHEN and CDR2 is SYDVKM. The CDR3 here is CASGAAGLSYEQYF.

V is TRBV28 and J is TRBJ2-2; as DNA is missing, the TRBD2 call by TCRdb cannot be tested. Per germline, CDR1 MDHEN and CDR2 SYDVKM. The CDR3 runs to 16 residues. CDR3 sequence reads: CASSFPGEGKTGELFF.

This CDR3 is CASRTTGGDEAFF. This sequence joins TRBV5-1 and TRBJ1-1; as DNA is missing, the TRBD1 call by TCRdb cannot be tested. The CDR3 totals 13 residues. Germline assignment: CDR1 SGHRS and CDR2 YFSETQ.

The rearrangement links TRBV20-1 to TRBJ2-2; the TCRdb D gene call, TRBD1, has no DNA to confirm it. This CDR3 region has 14 residues. CDR1 DFQATT and CDR2 SNEGSKA come from the germline V gene (reference sequence). Here the CDR3 reads CSFVTGEGTGELFF.

The chain recombines TRBV7-6 with TRBJ2-1; the D call from TCRdb, TRBD1, cannot be confirmed without DNA. The CDR3 sequence is 13 residues long. The germline CDR1 and CDR2 sequences are SGHVS and FNYEAQ. The CDR3 protein is CASSFWTGDEQFF. Full variable domain (outside the CDR3, taken from reference TRBV7-6 and TRBJ2-1): GAGVSQSPRYKVTKRGQDVALRCDPISGHVSLYWYRQALGQGPEFLTYFNYEAQQDKSGLPNDRFSAERPEGSISTLTIQRTEQRDSAMYRCASSFWTGDEQFFGPGTRLTVL.

The chain has TRBV4-1 and TRBJ2-3; absent DNA, TCRdb's TRBD1 call cannot be checked. The CDR3 is 15 amino acids. Germline V CDR1 and CDR2: MGHRA, YSYEKL. CDR3 region: CASTGRGEPTDTQYF.

The rearrangement uses TRBV2 and TRBJ1-5; the D call from TCRdb, TRBD1, cannot be confirmed without DNA. The CDR3 extends over 15 amino acids. The germline V gene encodes CDR1 SNHLY and CDR2 FYNNEI. The chain's CDR3 is CASLKSRESNQPQHF.

The V and J genes are TRBV7-3 and TRBJ2-7. CDR1 and CDR2 from the germline V gene are SGHTA and FQGTGA. The length of the CDR3 is 11 residues. CDR3 sequence reads: CASSLNHEQYF.

V gene TRBV4-1 combines with J gene TRBJ1-1; TCRdb's D call of TRBD1 is untestable without DNA. Germline-derived CDR1 and CDR2 are MGHRA and YSYEKL. The CDR3 has 14 amino acids. The CDR3 protein is CASSQAGPNTEAFF.

The genes are TRBV5-1 and TRBJ2-7; TCRdb reports TRBD1, a call that lacks DNA to check it against. Germline CDR1 reads SGHRS; CDR2 reads YFSETQ. CDR3 size: 14 residues. The CDR3 protein is CASGLGAGNYEQYF.

This chain joins TRBV5-1 and TRBJ2-7. The V gene's germline CDR1 is SGHRS and CDR2 YFSETQ. The CDR3 is 12 residues long. The CDR3 is CASSLAGDEQYF.

V gene TRBV5-1 combines with J gene TRBJ1-1. CDR1 SGHRS and CDR2 YFSETQ come from the germline V gene. The length of the CDR3 is 14 residues. The CDR3 reads CASSLDDGSTEAFF.

The chain links TRBV28 to TRBJ2-1; TCRdb outputs TRBD1, but without DNA this stays unchecked. The V gene's germline CDR1 is MDHEN and CDR2 SYDVKM. The CDR3 totals 18 residues. CDR3 region: CASSNRGRVAFSYNEQFF.

V gene TRBV28 combines with J gene TRBJ2-5; the TCRdb D gene call, TRBD2, has no DNA to confirm it. The CDR3 is made up of 17 amino acids. Germline V lookup: CDR1 MDHEN, CDR2 SYDVKM. The CDR3 here is CASSQLFRGLYQETQYF.

V usage is TRBV7-2 and J usage is TRBJ2-1; without DNA, the TCRdb call of TRBD1 cannot be checked. The germline V gene encodes CDR1 SGHTA and CDR2 FQGNSA. The CDR3 totals 18 residues. CDR3 loop: CASSPLTPRGGRPHEQFF.

The gene calls are TRBV27 and TRBJ2-3; TCRdb proposes TRBD1, but this gene call is untestable without DNA. From germline, CDR1 is MNHEY and CDR2 SMNVEV (reference sequence). This CDR3 has 13 amino acids. The CDR3 spells CASSLGGTDTQYF.

This sequence joins TRBV5-1 and TRBJ2-7; TCRdb selects TRBD1, and the lack of DNA leaves this call unchecked. Germline CDR1 SGHRS, CDR2 YFSETQ. There are 16 residues in the CDR3. The CDR3 protein is CASSHGTAKGLNEQYF.

V gene TRBV11-2 combines with J gene TRBJ1-4. The germline CDR1 and CDR2 sequences are SGHAT and FQNNGV. The CDR3 is 15 residues long. CDR3 in amino acids: CASSGRGLGNEKLFF.

This rearrangement joins TRBV9 to TRBJ1-2. This CDR3 region has 12 residues. Per germline, CDR1 SGDLS and CDR2 YYNGEE. CDR3 residues: CASSTPPYGYTF.

The chain uses TRBV7-9 and TRBJ2-1; TCRdb returns TRBD2, unconfirmable since there is no DNA. CDR3 length: 15 amino acids. Germline loops: CDR1 SEHNR, CDR2 FQNEAQ (reference sequence). CDR3 sequence reads: CASSFQRGDYNEQFF.

This chain links TRBV6-1 with TRBJ2-3; TCRdb outputs TRBD2, but without DNA this stays unchecked. The CDR3 is 15 residues long. Germline V gene lookup returns CDR1 MNHNS and CDR2 SASEGT. The CDR3 here is CASSDSGGGTDTQYF.

The gene calls are TRBV20-1 and TRBJ1-1; the TCRdb call, TRBD1, lacks DNA for checking. CDR1 and CDR2 from the germline V gene are DFQATT and SNEGSKA (reference sequence). The CDR3 extends over 11 amino acids. The CDR3 loop reads CSASGGTEAFF.

The rearrangement joins TRBV12-3 or TRBV12-4 to TRBJ2-7; TCRdb reports TRBD1, a call that lacks DNA to check it against. The length of the CDR3 is 13 residues. CDR3: CASSLGGFGEQYF.

The rearrangement joins TRBV29-1 to TRBJ2-2; the TCRdb D gene call, TRBD1, has no DNA to confirm it. CDR1 is SQVTM and CDR2 is ANQGSEA in the germline V gene. The CDR3 loop spans 13 amino acids. CDR3 residues: CSVEKGEHGELFF.

The chain combines TRBV28 with TRBJ2-3; without DNA, the TCRdb call of TRBD1 cannot be checked. CDR3 size: 16 residues. The germline V gene has CDR1 MDHEN and CDR2 SYDVKM. The CDR3 is CASSFSGGGMTDTQYF. Full variable domain (rest looked up from reference TRBV28 and TRBJ2-3): DVKVTQSSRYLVKRTGEKVFLECVQDMDHENMFWYRQDPGLGLRLIYFSYDVKMKEKGDIPEGYSVSREKKERFSLILESASTNQTSMYLCASSFSGGGMTDTQYFGPGTRLTVL.

The V call is TRBV6-2 or TRBV6-3, the J call TRBJ2-2; TCRdb's D call of TRBD2 is untestable without DNA. Germline values: CDR1 MNHEY, CDR2 SVGEGT. The CDR3 has 16 residues. The CDR3: CASSVHPGLAAGELFF.

The chain joins TRBV6-5 to TRBJ1-5. The CDR3 is made up of 13 amino acids. CDR1 and CDR2 (germline): MNHEY, SVGAGI. CDR3 amino acids: CASSYFLGQPQHF.